This TCR beta chain was found in a study of graft-versus-host responses after intestinal transplantation. As for this clone: The antigen is unknown.

Looked up from germline, CDR1 is SGHVS and CDR2 is FQNEAQ. The CDR3 spans 18 residues. The V segment lost 1 base and the J segment 0 bases; nucleotides outside the gene matches: 10. TCRdb's copy holds only in-frame clones and misses some; the assay was immunoSEQ multiplex PCR. The sample includes about 85,000 clones, roughly 80% of them seen just once. Here the sequenced sample was unstimulated CD4+ T cells sorted from spleen or lymph node cells, taken before intestinal transplant. The TCR was taken from a human donor who received an intestinal transplant. The chain links TRBV7-8 to TRBJ1-2; 8 nucleotides agree with TRBD1. The CDR3 DNA reads as TGTGCCAGCAGCTTAGGGCGGGCAGGGGGCAGAGCTAACTATGGCTACACCTTC. It is translated as CASSLGRAGGRANYGYTF. Combining the CDR3 with reference TRBV7-8 and TRBJ1-2 gives the whole variable domain GAGVSQSPRYKVAKRGQDVALRCDPISGHVSLFWYQQALGQGPEFLTYFQNEAQLDKSGLPSDRFFAERPEGSVSTLKIQRTQQEDSAVYLCASSLGRAGGRANYGYTFGSGTRLTVV.